What follows is one T cell receptor beta chain and its context. TCRdb ran MiXCR on the 5' RACE reads and lists one entry per CDR3 protein. The repertoire includes more than 75,000 distinct CDR3 sequences, 25% of them detected once, and over 40% sits in the top ten. CDR3 length equals 10 residues. The V gene's germline CDR1 is SEHNR and CDR2 FQNEAQ (reference sequence). This record comes from a study of T-cell memory formation after mild COVID-19. Input material: PBMCs or a T cell subset sorted from them (not recorded which). The receptor comes from a man aged 18 to 29 who had mild COVID-19 (a few samples of this study predate the infection). Cell type and time point are not known. V is TRBV7-9 and J is TRBJ1-1; no firm D call. The CDR3 is CAVWRTEAFF. DNA of the CDR3: TGTGCGGTGTGGAGGACTGAAGCTTTCTTT. Based on the CDR3 plus reference TRBV7-9 and TRBJ1-1, the full variable domain is DTGVSQNPRHKITKRGQNVTFRCDPISEHNRLYWYRQTLGQGPEFLTYFQNEAQLEKSRLLSDRFSAERPKGSFSTLEIQRTEQGDSAMYLCAVWRTEAFFGQGTRLTVV.